The clone carrying this T cell receptor (beta chain) occurred once. V shed 4 bases, J shed 3 bases, and the junction held 4 bases outside the gene matches. Germline assignment: CDR1 SGHRS and CDR2 YFSETQ. CDR3 length: 14 amino acids. Source study methods: By means of reference gene primer amplification, nucleated cell counts were estimated. Here immunoSEQ multiplex PCR was the method, and the copy in TCRdb shows in-frame clones only, minus some. The V and J calls and clone size are taken from that table; D and trimming were inferred from the DNA. Found here are about 200,000 clones, 70% to 85% of them singletons; the top ten hold approximately 13%. The sample originates from a study of blood T cell repertoires in COVID-19. About the study: Some COVID-19 samples were acute and others convalescent; all came from the United States, Italy and Spain. The cDNA or gDNA used as material had been derived from T cells, B-cell-depleted T cells, or PBMCs.

The clonotype originates from a human donor in a cohort sampled during active COVID-19. Sequencing input: peripheral blood. The gene calls are TRBV5-1 and TRBJ1-5; 7 bases are a match to TRBD1. The CDR3 bases are TGCGCCAGCAGCCTCGGGACAGTCAATCAGCCCCAGCATTTT. This encodes CASSLGTVNQPQHF. The full variable domain, its missing parts supplied by reference TRBV5-1 and TRBJ1-5, is KAGVTQTPRYLIKTRGQQVTLSCSPISGHRSVSWYQQTPGQGLQFLFEYFSETQRNKGNFPGRFSGRQFSNSRSEMNVSTLELGDSALYLCASSLGTVNQPQHFGDGTRLSIL.